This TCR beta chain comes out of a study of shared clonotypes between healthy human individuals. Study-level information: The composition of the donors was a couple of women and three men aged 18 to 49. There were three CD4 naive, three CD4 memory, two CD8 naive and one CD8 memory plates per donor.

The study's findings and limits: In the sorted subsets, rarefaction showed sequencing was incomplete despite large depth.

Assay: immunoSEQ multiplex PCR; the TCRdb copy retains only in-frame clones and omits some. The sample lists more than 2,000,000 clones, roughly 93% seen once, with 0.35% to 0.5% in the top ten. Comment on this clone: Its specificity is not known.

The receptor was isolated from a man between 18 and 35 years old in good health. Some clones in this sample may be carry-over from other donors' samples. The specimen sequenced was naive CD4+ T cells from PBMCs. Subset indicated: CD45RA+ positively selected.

The CDR3 loop is CASSLGISTEAFF. The CDR3 DNA reads TGTGCCAGCAGCTTGGGGATATCCACTGAAGCTTTCTTT. This rearrangement joins TRBV11-3 to TRBJ1-1; D remains ambiguous. The CDR3 totals 13 residues. Trimming cost V 3 bases and J 4 bases, with 9 bases left between them. Looked up from germline, CDR1 is SGHNT and CDR2 is YENEEA.